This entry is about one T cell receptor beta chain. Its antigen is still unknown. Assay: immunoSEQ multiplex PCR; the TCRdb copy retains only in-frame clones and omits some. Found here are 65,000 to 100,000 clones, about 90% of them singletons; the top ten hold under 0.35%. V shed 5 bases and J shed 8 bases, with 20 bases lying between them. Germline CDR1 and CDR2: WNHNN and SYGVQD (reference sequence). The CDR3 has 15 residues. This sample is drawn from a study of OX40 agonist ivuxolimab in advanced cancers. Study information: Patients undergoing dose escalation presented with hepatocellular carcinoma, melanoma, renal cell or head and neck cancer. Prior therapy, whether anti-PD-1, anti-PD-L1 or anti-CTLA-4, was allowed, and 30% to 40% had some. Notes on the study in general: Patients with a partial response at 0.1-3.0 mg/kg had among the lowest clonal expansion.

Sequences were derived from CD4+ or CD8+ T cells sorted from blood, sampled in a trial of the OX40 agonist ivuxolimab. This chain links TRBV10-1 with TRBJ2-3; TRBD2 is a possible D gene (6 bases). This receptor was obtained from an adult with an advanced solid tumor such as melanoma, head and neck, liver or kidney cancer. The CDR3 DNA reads TGCGCCAGCAGTCCCGGACTAAGGCCTGACGGTACGCAGTATTTT. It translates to CASSPGLRPDGTQYF.